The 20 T cell receptor beta chains listed next were all sequenced from one sample in a study of beta chain features in type 1 diabetes. The study's findings and limits: Shortening that was moderate but significant affected the TCRB CDR3s of Type 1 diabetes patients in all four CD4+ subsets.

Every bit of the isolated RNA underwent reverse transcription, so sequencing read expressed TCRB transcripts. TCRdb keeps only in-frame clones here, not all; method: immunoSEQ multiplex PCR. The table has roughly 50,000 clones, approximately 43% seen once; the top ten hold approximately 0.13%. Their antigens are not known. The sample consisted of stem cell memory CD4+ T cells from blood. All receptors come from a man aged 30 to 39 with type 1 diabetes.

This clone has more than one count but fewer than ten. The chain recombines TRBV5-6 with TRBJ2-3; D remains unclear. The CDR3 is 16 residues long. The V gene's germline CDR1 is SGHDT and CDR2 YYEEEE. V was cut by 3 bases and J by 2 bases, with 16 bases left in between. In DNA, the CDR3 is TGTGCCAGCAGCTCGACACACTCCGATGTCACAGATACGCAGTATTTT. It translates to CASSSTHSDVTDTQYF.

In its sample, this clone was seen once. J is TRBJ2-2 and V is TRBV7-9; the match to TRBD1 covers 10 bases. CDR1 SEHNR and CDR2 FQNEAQ come from the germline V gene (reference sequence). CDR3 length: 14 residues. V shed 4 bases, J shed 7 bases, and the junction held 3 bases outside the gene matches. The CDR3 sequence: CASSWGQGHGELFF. Here the CDR3 DNA reads TGTGCCAGCAGCTGGGGACAGGGGCACGGGGAGCTGTTTTTT.

This clone was observed a handful of times. The genes are TRBV5-4 and TRBJ2-1; 7 bases agree with TRBD1. Germline-derived CDR1 and CDR2 are SGHNT and YYREEE (reference sequence). The CDR3 runs 16 residues. V trimming: 4 bases; J trimming: 6 bases; junction bases outside the gene matches: 13. CDR3 region: CASSTKRDSASNEQFF. DNA for the CDR3: TGTGCCAGCAGCACCAAACGGGACAGCGCCAGCAATGAGCAGTTCTTC.

The V call is TRBV9, the J call TRBJ2-5; D gene unclear. V was cut by 3 bases and J by 3 bases, with 6 bases left in between. The CDR3 contains 12 residues. Germline V gives CDR1 SGDLS, CDR2 YYNGEE. The CDR3 loop is CASSALEETQYF. The DNA of the CDR3 is TGTGCCAGCAGCGCTCTAGAAGAGACCCAGTACTTC.

V gene TRBV14 combines with J gene TRBJ2-6, with D unresolved. The CDR3 covers 18 residues. Germline CDR1 SGHDN, CDR2 FVKESK. The V end lost 2 bases, the J end lost 0 bases, and 14 bases lay between the germline ends. CDR3 residues: CASSQRMRLLSGANVLTF. The CDR3 bases are TGTGCCAGCAGCCAACGTATGAGACTGCTCTCTGGGGCCAACGTCCTGACTTTC.

The chain has TRBV4-2 and TRBJ2-7, with a tentative D call TRBD1 (6 bases). CDR3 length: 17 residues. The V gene lost 2 bases and the J gene lost 3 bases, with 20 bases spanning the gap. CDR1 is LGHNA and CDR2 is YNFKEQ in the germline V gene. In DNA, the CDR3 is TGTGCCAGCAGCCAAACTCCACAGGGAACATCCCACTACGAGCAGTACTTC. Its translation is CASSQTPQGTSHYEQYF.

This chain links TRBV2 with TRBJ1-1; the D gene is possibly TRBD1 (5 bases). CDR1 and CDR2 from the germline V gene are SNHLY and FYNNEI. The CDR3 runs 13 residues. Deletions cut 7 bases from V and 4 bases from J, with 13 bases between. In DNA form, the CDR3 reads TGTGCCAGCATGCTCGGGAGGGGCACTGAAGCTTTCTTT. It encodes CASMLGRGTEAFF.

The table lists this clone with a few counts. The chain joins TRBV18 to TRBJ2-1, with 7 positions matching TRBD2. The CDR3 spans 15 residues. J gave up 4 bases and V 3 bases, and 6 bases lay outside the gene matches. Germline CDR1 KGHSH, CDR2 LQKENI. The CDR3 reads CASSPPGGEYNEQFF. The CDR3, as DNA: TGTGCCAGCTCACCCCCGGGAGGTGAATACAATGAGCAGTTCTTC. Full variable domain (remainder filled in from reference TRBV18 and TRBJ2-1): NAGVMQNPRHLVRRRGQEARLRCSPMKGHSHVYWYRQLPEEGLKFMVYLQKENIIDESGMPKERFSAEFPKEGPSILRIQQVVRGDSAAYFCASSPPGGEYNEQFFGPGTRLTVL.

The chain links TRBV28 to TRBJ2-7; 8 bases are shared with TRBD1. With V trimmed by 9 bases and J by 1 base, 5 bases remained unmatched. Germline V gene lookup returns CDR1 MDHEN and CDR2 SYDVKM. The CDR3 has 13 amino acids. CDR3: CASGGQASYEQYF. DNA for the CDR3: TGTGCCAGTGGGGGACAGGCTTCCTACGAGCAGTACTTC.

The V and J genes are TRBV6-5 and TRBJ1-2, with D possibly TRBD1 on 5 matching bases. V shed 5 bases and J shed 2 bases, with 12 bases lying between them. Germline V lookup: CDR1 MNHEY, CDR2 SVGAGI. The CDR3 spans 14 residues. The CDR3 region is CASSRPTANYGYTF. CDR3 DNA: TGTGCCAGCAGTAGGCCGACAGCCAACTATGGCTACACCTTC.

In its sample, this clone was seen a few times. V and J are TRBV7-9 and TRBJ1-2; D perhaps matches TRBD1 (6 bases). The V and J ends lost 4 bases and 3 bases respectively, with 18 bases between them. CDR1 is SEHNR and CDR2 is FQNEAQ in the germline V gene (reference sequence). This CDR3 contains 16 residues. For the CDR3, the DNA is TGTGCCAGCAGCTCGTCGATGGTGGGGGCGCACTATGGCTACACCTTC. Amino acid sequence: CASSSSMVGAHYGYTF.

The chain couples TRBV18 to TRBJ1-3; maybe TRBD1 (6 bases). This CDR3 is 18 amino acids long. The ends were cut back, 0 bases at V and 1 base at J, with 16 bases in the middle. The germline V gene has CDR1 KGHSH and CDR2 LQKENI. The CDR3 loop reads CASSPPPPGQLSGNTIYF. In nucleotides, the CDR3 is TGTGCCAGCTCACCACCCCCTCCCGGACAGCTTTCTGGAAACACCATATATTTT.

The chain joins TRBV19 to TRBJ2-1, with TRBD2 matching 7 bases. V shed 5 bases and J 9 bases; nucleotides not matched to a gene: 10. Germline V gene lookup returns CDR1 LNHDA and CDR2 SQIVND (reference sequence). The CDR3 runs 14 residues. As DNA, the CDR3 is TGTGCCAGTAGTTCGGGGGAGGGCCTGGGTGAGCAGTTCTTC. Amino acid sequence: CASSSGEGLGEQFF. Full variable domain (outside the CDR3, taken from reference TRBV19 and TRBJ2-1): DGGITQSPKYLFRKEGQNVTLSCEQNLNHDAMYWYRQDPGQGLRLIYYSQIVNDFQKGDIAEGYSVSREKKESFPLTVTSAQKNPTAFYLCASSSGEGLGEQFFGPGTRLTVL.

CDR3 sequence: CASSKRVWDRLSSNQPQHF. The CDR3 DNA reads as TGTGCCAGCAGCAAAAGGGTATGGGACAGGCTGTCTTCAAATCAGCCCCAGCATTTT. The chain links TRBV21-1 to TRBJ1-5; TRBD1 is the table's D call and was not checked against the DNA. TRBV21-1 corresponds to a pseudogene. The CDR3 is 19 residues long.

This CDR3 is CASILGLAGAETQYF. CDR3 DNA: TGTGCCAGCATCCTAGGACTAGCGGGAGCAGAGACCCAGTACTTC. The chain recombines TRBV11-1 with TRBJ2-5; 13 nucleotides agree with TRBD2. This CDR3 comprises 15 residues. Looked up from germline, CDR1 is SGHAT and CDR2 is FQDESV (reference sequence). V lost 7 bases, J lost 4 bases, and 6 bases stayed unmatched.

The chain recombines TRBV28 with TRBJ2-7; TRBD1 is a possible D gene (6 bases). This CDR3 comprises 17 residues. The germline V gene encodes CDR1 MDHEN and CDR2 SYDVKM. V shed 6 bases and J shed 3 bases, with 24 bases lying between them. CDR3 residues: CASRVARTTGSYYEQYF. CDR3 sequence (DNA): TGTGCCAGCAGGGTCGCCCGAACTACAGGGAGTTACTACGAGCAGTACTTC.

The J gene is TRBJ2-1, the V gene TRBV19; 9 nucleotides agree with TRBD1. The CDR3 has 15 residues. Germline assignment: CDR1 LNHDA and CDR2 SQIVND (reference sequence). With V trimmed by 5 bases and J by 8 bases, 10 bases remained unmatched. The chain's CDR3 is CASSSPGQGYYEQFF. The CDR3 DNA follows: TGTGCCAGTAGTTCCCCGGGACAGGGCTATTATGAGCAGTTCTTC.

This clone showed up just a few times. This chain uses TRBV27 with TRBJ2-7, with 8 bases matching TRBD1. Looked up from germline, CDR1 is MNHEY and CDR2 is SMNVEV (reference sequence). This CDR3 has 15 amino acids. V was pared by 3 bases and J by 4 bases, with 8 bases of the junction left unmatched. The CDR3 nucleotides read TGTGCCAGCAGTTTCCAGGGGGCAGGGTCTTACGAGCAGTACTTC. Amino acid sequence: CASSFQGAGSYEQYF.

This clone occurred a few times. The rearrangement uses TRBV2 and TRBJ1-2; D remains ambiguous. The germline V and J ends were trimmed by 5 bases and 1 base, with 8 bases remaining between them. The CDR3 is made up of 13 amino acids. Germline CDR1 SNHLY, CDR2 FYNNEI. CDR3 in DNA: TGTGCCAGCAGTAACACGAATAACTATGGCTACACCTTC. Protein: CASSNTNNYGYTF. Full variable domain (remainder filled in from reference TRBV2 and TRBJ1-2): EPEVTQTPSHQVTQMGQEVILRCVPISNHLYFYWYRQILGQKVEFLVSFYNNEISEKSEIFDDQFSVERPDGSNFTLKIRSTKLEDSAMYFCASSNTNNYGYTFGSGTRLTVV.

CDR3 sequence reads: CSGTGATGELFF. The CDR3 nucleotides read TGCAGCGGGACAGGGGCCACCGGGGAGCTGTTTTTT. The chain couples TRBV29-1 to TRBJ2-2; 9 bases are shared with TRBD1. In germline, CDR1 is SQVTM, CDR2 ANQGSEA. V lost 7 bases, J lost 4 bases, and 1 base stayed unmatched. CDR3 size: 12 residues.